This is a list of T cell receptor beta chains from one sample in a study of cytomegalovirus exposure and HLA in healthy donors. Repertoires were generated with immunoSEQ multiplex PCR, while TCRdb's copy carries only in-frame clones and drops some. The data hold about 98,000 clones, with 87% observed a single time. Sequenced sample: PBMCs. Receptor source: a woman in her 30s in good health and CMV-seronegative. The CDR3 runs from the conserved cysteine through the conserved F or W. D genes are given only for firm matches. For some rows the clone size is stated as once, few or many, or as a class when expanded; others skip it.

TRBD1	TRBV5-6	TRBJ1-2	.	CASSLIRQGADYGYTF	TGTGCCAGCAGCTTAATACGACAGGGGGCTGACTATGGCTACACCTTC
.	TRBV7-9	TRBJ1-5	.	CASSNTEEGPTTEQPQHF	TGTGCCAGCAGCAATACCGAGGAGGGCCCCACCACCGAGCAGCCCCAGCATTTT
.	TRBV10-1	TRBJ2-3	.	CASKGEPSDTQYF	TGCGCCAGCAAGGGGGAGCCCTCAGATACGCAGTATTTT
.	TRBV7-2	TRBJ2-2	.	CASSQSRTGYAGELFF	TGTGCCAGCAGCCAGAGCAGAACAGGGTACGCCGGGGAGCTGTTTTTT
.	TRBV5-1	TRBJ1-2	.	CASSTWTENYGYTF	TGCGCCAGCAGCACCTGGACAGAAAACTATGGCTACACCTTC
.	TRBV6-1	TRBJ2-7	.	CASRDSSRYEQYF	TGTGCCAGCAGGGACAGCTCTCGCTACGAGCAGTACTTC
.	TRBV15	TRBJ2-1	.	CATSRVGLATNEQFF	TGTGCCACCAGCAGAGTGGGTCTAGCGACCAATGAGCAGTTCTTC
.	TRBV28	TRBJ2-3	.	CASSFVQGPADTQYF	TGTGCCAGCAGTTTTGTACAGGGACCCGCAGATACGCAGTATTTT
.	TRBV7-3	TRBJ2-1	.	CASSAPNNEQFF	TGTGCCAGCAGCGCCCCTAACAATGAGCAGTTCTTC
.	TRBV9	TRBJ2-1	.	CASSAGSTYNEQFF	TGTGCCAGCAGCGCCGGGTCTACGTACAATGAGCAGTTCTTC
.	TRBV27	TRBJ2-5	.	CASSTEPPRTVIRETQYF	TGTGCCAGCAGTACTGAGCCACCCCGGACAGTCATTAGGGAGACCCAGTACTTC
TRBD1	TRBV5-1	TRBJ1-1	.	CASGSGGLNTEAFF	TGCGCCAGCGGTTCAGGGGGCCTGAACACTGAAGCTTTCTTT
.	TRBV2	TRBJ2-2	.	CASTRGGTGELFF	TGTGCCAGCACCAGGGGTGGCACCGGGGAGCTGTTTTTT
.	TRBV6-1	TRBJ2-7	.	CASTQEGRGIYEQYF	TGTGCCAGCACCCAGGAGGGCAGGGGGATCTACGAGCAGTACTTC
.	TRBV5-4	TRBJ2-3	.	CASSLPGASTDTQYF	TGTGCCAGCAGCTTGCCGGGTGCTAGCACAGATACGCAGTATTTT
TRBD1	TRBV7-8	TRBJ1-1	.	CASRFRDSTEAFF	TGTGCCAGCAGATTCCGGGACAGCACTGAAGCTTTCTTT
.	TRBV10-3	TRBJ2-4	.	CAISESGGLQYF	TGTGCCATCAGTGAGTCCGGGGGACTTCAGTACTTC
TRBD2	TRBV9	TRBJ2-1	.	CASSPGPGLAGYNEQFF	TGTGCCAGCAGCCCAGGTCCGGGACTAGCGGGGTACAATGAGCAGTTCTTC
.	TRBV7-9	TRBJ1-4	.	CASSLEGFEKLFF	TGTGCCAGCAGCTTAGAGGGGTTTGAAAAACTGTTTTTT
TRBD1	TRBV7-2	TRBJ1-2	.	CASSLGWDSSYGYTF	TGTGCCAGCAGCTTAGGGTGGGACAGTAGCTATGGCTACACCTTC
.	TRBV7-2	TRBJ2-1	.	CASSLDRSYNEQFF	TGTGCCAGCAGCTTAGATCGTAGCTACAATGAGCAGTTCTTC
.	TRBV28	TRBJ1-4	.	CASSLSIGLGEKLFF	TGTGCCAGCAGTTTATCTATCGGGTTGGGTGAAAAACTGTTTTTT
.	TRBV19	TRBJ2-3	.	CASRGEVTQYF	TGTGCCAGTAGAGGGGAGGTCACGCAGTATTTT
TRBD1	TRBV7-6	TRBJ2-7	few	CASSSGRGTGGQYF	TGTGCCAGCAGCTCTGGTCGCGGGACAGGGGGGCAGTACTTC
.	TRBV7-2	TRBJ2-7	.	CASSTGPSAGYEQYF	TGTGCCAGCAGCACCGGGCCGTCGGCGGGCTACGAGCAGTACTTC
.	TRBV11-2	TRBJ2-5	.	CASSPLGQTQYF	TGTGCCAGCAGCCCACTAGGACAGACCCAGTACTTC
TRBD2	TRBV7-3	TRBJ2-2	.	CASSRTGTSGGGELFF	TGTGCCAGCAGCCGTACCGGGACTAGCGGTGGCGGGGAGCTGTTTTTT
.	TRBV9	TRBJ1-1	few	CASSDGVRNTEAFF	TGTGCCAGCAGCGATGGAGTAAGAAACACTGAAGCTTTCTTT
TRBD2	TRBV15	TRBJ2-7	few	CATSRDLADYEQYF	TGTGCCACCAGCAGAGACCTAGCGGACTACGAGCAGTACTTC
.	TRBV7-2	TRBJ2-1	.	CASSFRASSYNEQFF	TGTGCCAGCAGCTTCAGGGCAAGCTCCTACAATGAGCAGTTCTTC
.	TRBV29-1	TRBJ2-1	.	CSVDQVGYNEQFF	TGCAGCGTTGACCAGGTGGGTTACAATGAGCAGTTCTTC
TRBD2	TRBV5-8	TRBJ2-1	.	CASSPSFLAANEQFF	TGTGCCAGCAGCCCATCCTTTCTAGCGGCCAATGAGCAGTTCTTC
TRBD2	TRBV6-6	TRBJ2-7	.	CASSYGLAGGYEQYF	TGTGCCAGCAGTTACGGACTAGCGGGAGGCTACGAGCAGTACTTC
.	TRBV27	TRBJ2-1	.	CASSRTDNEQFF	TGTGCCAGCAGTAGGACAGACAATGAGCAGTTCTTC
TRBD1	TRBV28	TRBJ1-5	.	CASTAGTAGNQPQHF	TGTGCCAGCACCGCCGGGACAGCGGGCAATCAGCCCCAGCATTTT
.	TRBV27	TRBJ1-2	.	CASSPAGAHGGGYTF	TGTGCCAGCAGCCCCGCGGGGGCCCACGGTGGTGGCTACACCTTC
.	TRBV29-1	TRBJ1-2	once	CSVEGGVGRYYGYTF	TGCAGCGTTGAAGGGGGGGTTGGGCGATACTATGGCTACACCTTC
TRBD1	TRBV28	TRBJ1-1	.	CASSLRGRGVDTEAFF	TGTGCCAGCAGTTTGAGGGGGCGCGGGGTTGATACTGAAGCTTTCTTT
.	TRBV9	TRBJ2-7	.	CASSVGTGFGEQYF	TGTGCCAGCAGCGTAGGTACAGGTTTTGGCGAGCAGTACTTC
.	TRBV6-1	TRBJ2-5	.	CASSERGETQYF	TGTGCCAGCAGTGAAAGGGGAGAGACCCAGTACTTC
TRBD1	TRBV11-2	TRBJ2-7	.	CASSLGDSSYEQYF	TGTGCCAGCAGCTTAGGGGACAGCTCCTACGAGCAGTACTTC
TRBD2	TRBV9	TRBJ2-5	.	CASSVEGRGYQETQYF	TGTGCCAGCAGCGTAGAGGGGAGGGGCTATCAAGAGACCCAGTACTTC
.	TRBV5-1	TRBJ2-2	.	CASRPHDTSAGELFF	TGCGCCAGCAGGCCCCATGACACCTCGGCCGGGGAGCTGTTTTTT
.	TRBV27	TRBJ2-2	.	CASSSGIGSNTGELFF	TGTGCCAGCAGTTCAGGGATCGGGAGTAACACCGGGGAGCTGTTTTTT
TRBD2	TRBV28	TRBJ2-1	.	CASSFLSGRPPPSYNEQFF	TGTGCCAGCAGTTTCTTAAGCGGGAGGCCCCCCCCATCTTACAATGAGCAGTTCTTC
.	TRBV6-1	TRBJ2-7	.	CASSEASSYEQYF	TGTGCCAGCAGTGAAGCTAGCTCCTACGAGCAGTACTTC
TRBD1	TRBV7-9	TRBJ2-7	few	CASSSSGQGAREQYF	TGTGCCAGCAGCTCATCGGGACAGGGGGCGAGGGAGCAGTACTTC
.	TRBV11-3	TRBJ1-1	.	CASSLAGADAEAFF	TGTGCCAGCAGCTTAGCAGGGGCGGATGCTGAAGCTTTCTTT
.	TRBV9	TRBJ2-1	.	CASSVEISGASNEQFF	TGTGCCAGCAGCGTAGAAATCAGCGGAGCCTCCAATGAGCAGTTCTTC
.	TRBV28	TRBJ1-1	.	CASSLPGQNTEAFF	TGTGCCAGCAGTTTGCCCGGACAGAACACTGAAGCTTTCTTT
.	TRBV5-1	TRBJ1-5	once	CASSLGAGSNQPQHF	TGCGCCAGCAGCTTGGGAGCGGGGAGCAATCAGCCCCAGCATTTT
TRBD1	TRBV29-1	TRBJ1-2	.	CSAARGRSRYGYTF	TGCAGCGCCGCGAGGGGGCGATCCCGCTATGGCTACACCTTC
.	TRBV6-1	TRBJ1-4	.	CASRFEDMRNEKLFF	TGTGCCAGCAGGTTCGAGGACATGAGAAATGAAAAACTGTTTTTT